A selection of T cell receptor beta chains follows, all from one sample in a study of blood T cell repertoires in COVID-19. TCRdb keeps only in-frame clones here, not all; method: immunoSEQ multiplex PCR. The data show around 300,000 clones, with approximately 90% seen just once and 5.5% to 8% held by the top ten. The sample comprised peripheral blood. The receptors derive from a woman aged 45-60 years with COVID-19, enrolled during active disease. Both conserved end residues are part of each CDR3. A D gene is named only where the DNA matches it firmly. Only part of the rows carry a size: once, few, many, or a class if the clone is expanded.

TRBJ2-2	TRBD2	NA	TRBV18	TGTGCCAGCTCACCCGGGACTAGCGGGAGATTCACCGGGGAGCTGTTTTTT	CASSPGTSGRFTGELFF
TRBJ1-2	TRBD1	NA	TRBV6-5	TGTGCCAGCAGAACAGGACAGGGGGCTTATTGGGGCTACACCTTC	CASRTGQGAYWGYTF
TRBJ2-1	TRBD2	once	TRBV18	TGTGCCAGCCCTCCGTGGGCTAGCGGTCGATACTCCTACAATGAGCAGTTCTTC	CASPPWASGRYSYNEQFF
TRBJ1-2	NA	few	TRBV30	TGTGCCTCGGACTTCGCTAACTATGGCTACACCTTC	CASDFANYGYTF
TRBJ2-3	NA	NA	TRBV19	TGTGCCACGACAGATAGTACAAATACGCAGTATTTT	CATTDSTNTQYF
TRBJ1-5	TRBD1	once	TRBV19	TGTGCCAGTAGTAACGACAGGGTGGGTATAAGCAATCAGCCCCAGCATTTT	CASSNDRVGISNQPQHF
TRBJ1-2	NA	few	TRBV19	TGTGCCAGTAGTACCCGGGACAATTACTATGGCTACACCTTC	CASSTRDNYYGYTF
TRBJ2-1	NA	once	TRBV30	TGTGCCTGGAGACAGGGATCATACAATGAGCAGTTCTTC	CAWRQGSYNEQFF
TRBJ1-2	TRBD1	NA	TRBV2	TGTGCCAGCAGTAGGACAGGGGGCCATGGTGGCTACACCTTC	CASSRTGGHGGYTF
TRBJ1-1	NA	NA	TRBV19	TGTGCCAGTAGTATCTCGGGAGGATCTGAAGCTTTCTTT	CASSISGGSEAFF
TRBJ2-1	TRBD2	once	TRBV6-5	TGTGCCAGCAGACTAGCGGGGGGAAATGAGCAGTTCTTC	CASRLAGGNEQFF
TRBJ1-4	TRBD1	NA	TRBV9	TGTGCCAGCAGCGGGAGGGGGCGCCCTAATGAAAAACTGTTTTTT	CASSGRGRPNEKLFF
TRBJ1-1	NA	NA	TRBV3-1/TRBV3-2	TGTGCCAGCAGCCAGAGGGCTTACACTGAAGCTTTCTTT	CASSQRAYTEAFF
TRBJ2-1	NA	NA	TRBV4-1	TGCGCCAGCAGCCAAGGGAGTGGGTGGAACAATGAGCAGTTCTTC	CASSQGSGWNNEQFF
TRBJ2-5	NA	NA	TRBV4-3	TGCGCCAGCAGCCAACGGACAACCCAAGAGACCCAGTACTTC	CASSQRTTQETQYF
TRBJ1-2	NA	NA	TRBV6-1	TGTGCCAGCAGAGAAGGCAGGGATTACTATGGCTACACCTTC	CASREGRDYYGYTF
TRBJ2-7	NA	NA	TRBV2	TGTGCCAGCGAACCGGGACATCTGAGCTCCTACGAGCAGTACTTC	CASEPGHLSSYEQYF
TRBJ2-7	NA	once	TRBV25-1	TGTGCCAGCAGTGATGTAGGACTGTACGAGCAGTACTTC	CASSDVGLYEQYF
TRBJ1-1	NA	NA	TRBV9	TGTGCCAGCAGCGTAGGGCAGGTGAACACTGAAGCTTTCTTT	CASSVGQVNTEAFF
TRBJ1-1	NA	NA	TRBV12-3/TRBV12-4	TGTGCCAGCAGCCGGACAGCTGAAGCTTTCTTT	CASSRTAEAFF
TRBJ2-7	TRBD1	NA	TRBV6-2/TRBV6-3	TGTGCCAGCAGTTACTCGCCCATACAGGGGTCTCTGTACGAGCAGTACTTC	CASSYSPIQGSLYEQYF
TRBJ1-1	NA	NA	TRBV30	TGTGCCTGTCGGGCCTACGGAGGACTCACTGAAGCTTTCTTT	CACRAYGGLTEAFF
TRBJ2-1	TRBD2	NA	TRBV10-2	TGCGCCAGCAGAGAGAGCGGGAGACTTTCCTACAATGAGCAGTTCTTC	CASRESGRLSYNEQFF
TRBJ2-2	NA	NA	TRBV11-3	TGTGCCAGCAGCTTAAGAGAGCAGGGGCGAAACACCGGGGAGCTGTTTTTT	CASSLREQGRNTGELFF
TRBJ2-6	NA	NA	TRBV19	TGTGCCAGTAGTAGGGACACCCGCAGCTCTGGGGCCAACGTCCTGACTTTC	CASSRDTRSSGANVLTF
TRBJ1-5	NA	NA	TRBV6-7	TGTGCCAGCAGGGAGACAGAAGATAGCAATCAGCCCCAGCATTTT	CASRETEDSNQPQHF
TRBJ2-3	TRBD2	NA	TRBV5-5	TGTGCCAGCAGCTTGGTTGGCGGGAGGGGCACAGATACGCAGTATTTT	CASSLVGGRGTDTQYF
TRBJ2-7	NA	NA	TRBV5-1	TGCGCCAGCAGCCATCCAGGGGAATCCTACGAGCAGTACTTC	CASSHPGESYEQYF
TRBJ1-5	NA	NA	TRBV6-5	TGTGCCTGTACCAGGGCAGGGCACCTCAATCAGCCCCAGCATTTT	CACTRAGHLNQPQHF
TRBJ2-1	NA	NA	TRBV7-9	TGTGCCAGCAGCTCTAATAAGGGGAATGAGCAGTTCTTC	CASSSNKGNEQFF
TRBJ1-6	NA	NA	TRBV19	TGTGCCAGTAGGGCGGAAGGGAGAGATTCACCCCTCCACTTT	CASRAEGRDSPLHF
TRBJ1-1	TRBD1	NA	TRBV6-2/TRBV6-3	TGTGCCAGCAGCCGCGGCAGGACAGGGGGTCCTGTTTCTTGGTGGACTGAAGCTTTCTTT	CASSRGRTGGPVSWWTEAFF
TRBJ1-2	NA	NA	TRBV3-1/TRBV3-2	TGTGCCAGCAGCCGGACCGCCGGGGGTTACTATGGCTACACCTTC	CASSRTAGGYYGYTF
TRBJ2-2	NA	NA	TRBV12-5	TGTGCTAGTGGTTTGAAATCACGCCGGGACATGCCCTTCGACACCGGGGAGCTGTTTTTT	CASGLKSRRDMPFDTGELFF
TRBJ1-2	TRBD1	NA	TRBV12-3/TRBV12-4	TGTGCCATCTTCGGGACAGGGGGTGGCTACACCTTC	CAIFGTGGGYTF
TRBJ2-7	NA	once	TRBV5-1	TGCGCCAGCAGCTTGGGGGCAGGGGTCTACGAGCAGTACTTC	CASSLGAGVYEQYF
TRBJ2-3	NA	NA	TRBV11-2	TGTGCCAGCAACTCGCCGAGGGCACTTAGCACAGATACGCAGTATTTT	CASNSPRALSTDTQYF
TRBJ1-2	NA	NA	TRBV5-4	TGTGCCAGCAGCCCTAAGGACAGTAACTATGGCTACACCTTC	CASSPKDSNYGYTF
TRBJ2-7	TRBD2	NA	TRBV3-1/TRBV3-2	TGTGCCAGCAGCCGACTAGCGGCAAACGAGCAGTACTTC	CASSRLAANEQYF
TRBJ2-7	NA	NA	TRBV7-6	TGTGCCAGCAGCCCTAGGATGGACAGTAACTCCTACGAGCAGTACTTC	CASSPRMDSNSYEQYF
TRBJ2-7	NA	NA	TRBV29-1	TGCAGCGTTATTGGAACAGGGAAGCGGAACGAGCAGTACTTC	CSVIGTGKRNEQYF
TRBJ2-2	NA	NA	TRBV2	TGTGCCAGCTTCTCCGGACTTAACACCGGGGAGCTGTTTTTT	CASFSGLNTGELFF
TRBJ2-2	NA	once	TRBV19	TGTGCCAGTAGTATAGTTTTCGGGTTACCGATGGACACCGGGGAGCTGTTTTTT	CASSIVFGLPMDTGELFF
TRBJ2-1	NA	NA	TRBV3-1/TRBV3-2	TGTGCCAGCAGCCCCTTCGCGGGGTACTCCTACAATGAGCAGTTCTTC	CASSPFAGYSYNEQFF
TRBJ2-1	TRBD1	NA	TRBV9	TGTGCCAGCAGCCCCCGAGGGGGCTTCTACAATGAGCAGTTCTTC	CASSPRGGFYNEQFF
TRBJ1-2	NA	NA	TRBV5-1	TGCGCCAGCAGCAAAAACGAGTTTGGGACACATGGCTACACCTTC	CASSKNEFGTHGYTF
TRBJ1-1	NA	NA	TRBV6-2/TRBV6-3	TGTGCCAGCAGTTACTTAGGGGGTTTAGCTTTCTTT	CASSYLGGLAFF
TRBJ1-6	TRBD1	NA	TRBV6-2/TRBV6-3	TGTGCCAGCAGCTCCTCGTCCTGGACAGGGGTTTCACCCCTCCACTTT	CASSSSSWTGVSPLHF
TRBJ1-5	TRBD1	NA	TRBV7-9	TGTGCCAGCAGTCGACAGGGACGGGAAAATCAGCCCCAGCATTTT	CASSRQGRENQPQHF
TRBJ2-1	TRBD2	NA	TRBV29-1	TGCAGCGTGCGGACTAGCGGGGCGCCCCAATACAATGAGCAGTTCTTC	CSVRTSGAPQYNEQFF
TRBJ2-2	NA	once	TRBV27	TGTGCCAGCACCATAAGAGGGTATACCGGGGAGCTGTTTTTT	CASTIRGYTGELFF
TRBJ1-5	TRBD1	NA	TRBV4-2	TGTGCCAGCAGCCAAGATATTAAGGACAGGGGTCATCAGCCCCAGCATTTT	CASSQDIKDRGHQPQHF